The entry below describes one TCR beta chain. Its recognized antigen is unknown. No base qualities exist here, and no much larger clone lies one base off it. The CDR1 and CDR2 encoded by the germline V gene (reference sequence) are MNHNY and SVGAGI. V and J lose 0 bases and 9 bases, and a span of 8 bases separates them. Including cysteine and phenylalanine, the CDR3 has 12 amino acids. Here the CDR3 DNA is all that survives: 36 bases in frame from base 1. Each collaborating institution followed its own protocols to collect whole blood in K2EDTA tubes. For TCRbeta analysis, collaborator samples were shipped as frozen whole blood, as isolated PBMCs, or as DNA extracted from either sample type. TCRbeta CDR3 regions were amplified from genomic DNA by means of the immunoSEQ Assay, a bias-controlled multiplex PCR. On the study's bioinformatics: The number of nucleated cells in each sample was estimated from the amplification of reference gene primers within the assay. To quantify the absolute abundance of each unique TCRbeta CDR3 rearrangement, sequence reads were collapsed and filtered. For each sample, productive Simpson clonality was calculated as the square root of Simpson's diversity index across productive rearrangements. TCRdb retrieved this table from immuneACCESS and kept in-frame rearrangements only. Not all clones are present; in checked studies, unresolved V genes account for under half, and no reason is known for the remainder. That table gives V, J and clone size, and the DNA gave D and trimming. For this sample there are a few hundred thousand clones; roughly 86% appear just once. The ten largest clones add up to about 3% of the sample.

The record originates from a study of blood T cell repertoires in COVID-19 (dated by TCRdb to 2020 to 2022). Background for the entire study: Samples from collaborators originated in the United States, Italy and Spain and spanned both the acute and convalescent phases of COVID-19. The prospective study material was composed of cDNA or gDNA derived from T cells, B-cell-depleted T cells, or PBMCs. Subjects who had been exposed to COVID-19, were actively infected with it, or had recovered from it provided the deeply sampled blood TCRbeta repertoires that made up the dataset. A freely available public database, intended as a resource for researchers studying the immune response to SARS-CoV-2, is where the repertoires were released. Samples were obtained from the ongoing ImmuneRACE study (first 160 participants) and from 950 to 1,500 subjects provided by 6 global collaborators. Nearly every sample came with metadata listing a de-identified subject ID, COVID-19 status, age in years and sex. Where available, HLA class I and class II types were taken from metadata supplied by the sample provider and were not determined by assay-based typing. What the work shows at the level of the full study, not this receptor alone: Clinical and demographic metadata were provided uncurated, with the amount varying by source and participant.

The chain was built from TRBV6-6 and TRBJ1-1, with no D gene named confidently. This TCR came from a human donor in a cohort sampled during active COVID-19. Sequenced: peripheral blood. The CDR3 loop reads CASSYSREKAFF. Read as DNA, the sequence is TGTGCCAGCAGTTACTCGAGAGAAAAAGCTTTCTTT.